This T cell receptor (beta chain) was observed in a study of OX40 agonist ivuxolimab in advanced cancers. The data were produced by immunoSEQ multiplex PCR, yet TCRdb's version contains in-frame clones alone and is incomplete. This sample carries some 17,000 clones, approximately 83% of them seen once, and the ten largest clones take 13%. The CDR3 sequence is 11 residues long. Germline loops: CDR1 SQVTM, CDR2 ANQGSEA. Trimming removed 1 base at V and 5 bases at J, with 5 bases between. The J gene is TRBJ2-5, the V gene TRBV29-1; D gene unclear. Material: CD4+ or CD8+ T cells sorted from blood, obtained in a trial of the OX40 agonist ivuxolimab. The TCR sequence derives from an adult with an advanced solid tumor such as melanoma, head and neck, liver or kidney cancer. CDR3 DNA sequence: TGCAGCGTTGAAGTGCGCGAGACCCAGTACTTC. This sequence encodes CSVEVRETQYF.